This TCR beta chain derives from a study of read filtering for tumor transcriptome and immune sequencing. Overall study: Roughly 8 patients were R-ISS I, 16 were R-ISS II, roughly 7 were R-ISS III. General study findings and limits: The sorted CD138-negative fraction was a mixed bone marrow immune population, not purified T cells. Compared with RNA-seq, IR-seq gave much higher clonotype depth and reliability.

Bone marrow was sampled from every patient at the time of active disease. This clonotype was seen ten or more times. The antigen is not known. Trimming took off 8 bases at V and 0 bases at J, with 16 bases between the two ends. From germline, CDR1 is SGHAT and CDR2 FQDESV (reference sequence). CDR3 length: 15 residues. The library was built from about 400 ng RNA with molecular barcoded adaptors for alpha/delta and beta/gamma chains. TCRdb re-analysed the reads in MiXCR, keeping a single row per CDR3 protein. The profile shows more than 35,000 distinct CDR3 sequences, roughly 13% of them singletons. What was sequenced was a population of CD138-negative cells sorted from bone marrow. The chain links TRBV11-1 to TRBJ1-2, with D unresolved. The sequence derives from a donor at least 40 years old with multiple myeloma. The CDR3 loop is CASSEGRDANYGYTF. The CDR3 bases are TGTGCCAGCTCGGAGGGTAGAGACGCTAACTATGGCTACACCTTC.